The rows below give T cell receptor beta chains drawn from one sample of a study of blood T cells in healthy people across ages. Each CDR3 protein gets one entry after TCRdb re-called the 5' RACE reads with MiXCR. This repertoire shows some 1.7 million distinct CDR3 sequences, 28% found once; its top ten account for over 7%. Source material: blood. Every receptor here comes from a woman younger than 45 in good health. Both conserved end residues are part of each CDR3. A D gene is named only where the DNA matches it firmly. Where a row states a size, it is once, few, many or the class of an expanded clone; other rows omit it.

V gene,D gene,clone size,J gene,CDR3 DNA,CDR3 protein
TRBV28,-,few,TRBJ2-7,TGTGCCAGCCTGGACCCTCAGGGACGAGAGCAGTACTTC,CASLDPQGREQYF
TRBV20-1,-,-,TRBJ2-3,TGCAGTGCTGAGATGGCAGATACGCAGTATTTT,CSAEMADTQYF
TRBV6-6,-,-,TRBJ2-7,TGTGCCAGCAGGTACACGCAATCCTCCTACGAGCAGTACTTC,CASRYTQSSYEQYF
TRBV15,-,few,TRBJ1-1,TGTACCACCAGCAGTAAGGTCCGGACTACGGACACTGAAGCTTTCTTT,CTTSSKVRTTDTEAFF
TRBV15,-,-,TRBJ2-5,TGTGCCACCAGCAGAGATCTAGGGGCCGGGGAGACCCAGTACTTC,CATSRDLGAGETQYF
TRBV7-9,TRBD2,-,TRBJ2-7,TGTGCCAGCTCTAGCGGGGGGATCTACGAGCAGTACTTC,CASSSGGIYEQYF
TRBV7-9,-,-,TRBJ2-7,TGTGCCAGCAGCCAACTAGCACCCGAGCAGTACTTC,CASSQLAPEQYF
TRBV6-4,-,-,TRBJ1-6,TGTGCCAGCAGGCAGACAGCCTTTGACTTCATTTCAGCCCTCCACTTT,CASRQTAFDFISALHF
TRBV13,-,many,TRBJ2-1,TGTGCCAGCAGCTTAGACTTCTCCTACAATGAGCAGTTCTTC,CASSLDFSYNEQFF
TRBV7-2,-,-,TRBJ1-2,TGTGCCAGCAGCTTAAAGGACAGTCCGTTGGTTGAGTATGGCTACACCTTC,CASSLKDSPLVEYGYTF
TRBV15,TRBD2,many,TRBJ2-5,TGTGCCACCAGCCCGGGGGGGGGCAGGCAAGAGACCCAGTACTTC,CATSPGGGRQETQYF
TRBV5-1,-,few,TRBJ1-2,TGCGCCAGCAGCTCCGGGGCGGGGGTTAGCTATGGCTACACCTTC,CASSSGAGVSYGYTF
TRBV7-2,TRBD2,-,TRBJ2-3,TGTGCCAGCAGCTTATGGCCTAGCGGCGACACGCAGTATTTT,CASSLWPSGDTQYF
TRBV5-1,TRBD1,few,TRBJ2-6,TGCGCCAGCAGCGGCGGACAGGGGAGGATCTCTGGGGCCAACGTCCTGACTTTC,CASSGGQGRISGANVLTF
TRBV25-1,-,-,TRBJ2-5,TGTGCCAGCAGTGAATCGCTCGAACAAGAGACCCAGTACTTC,CASSESLEQETQYF
TRBV20-1,TRBD1,-,TRBJ1-2,TGCAGTGCTAGAGACCGGTACAGGGGGGATGGCTACACCTTC,CSARDRYRGDGYTF
TRBV2,TRBD1,once,TRBJ1-1,TGTGCCAGCGGCCTCGACAGTATCGGGGACAGGGCCGGTATCACTGAAGCTTTCTTT,CASGLDSIGDRAGITEAFF
TRBV27,-,-,TRBJ1-6,TGTGCCAGCAGTCTTCCCAGGGGAAAGTCACCCCTCCACTTT,CASSLPRGKSPLHF
TRBV10-3,-,-,TRBJ2-5,TGTGCCATCAGTGAGTCGGTGGGGCGAGAGACCCAGTACTTC,CAISESVGRETQYF
TRBV7-8,TRBD2,few,TRBJ2-3,TGTGCCAGCAGAATTTCGGCGGGAGTTAGCACAGATACGCAGTATTTT,CASRISAGVSTDTQYF
TRBV7-8,-,many,TRBJ2-7,TGTGCCAGCAGCACGCTGGGGGGTTCCGAGCAGTACTTC,CASSTLGGSEQYF
TRBV7-2,TRBD2,many,TRBJ2-7,TGTGCCAGCAGCGCGACTAGCGGGGGGGCCAACTACGAGCAGTACTTC,CASSATSGGANYEQYF
TRBV7-9,-,-,TRBJ1-1,TGTGCCAGCAGCCCCCGAGGACCGGGGCCTAAAGCTTTCTTT,CASSPRGPGPKAFF
TRBV28,TRBD1,-,TRBJ2-1,TGTGCCAGCAGCCAACCGGGACAGGCCAGGACTGAGCAGTTCTTC,CASSQPGQARTEQFF
TRBV29-1,-,many,TRBJ2-5,TGCAGCGTTCGGCCGATCCAAGAGACCCAGTACTTC,CSVRPIQETQYF
TRBV5-1,-,-,TRBJ2-7,TGCGCCAGCAGCTTCGGGACCTACTCCTACGAGCAGTACTTC,CASSFGTYSYEQYF
TRBV6-2/TRBV6-3,TRBD1,-,TRBJ2-1,TGTGCCAGCAGGTCGACAGGGGTCTACAATGAGCAGTTCTTC,CASRSTGVYNEQFF
TRBV6-5,TRBD1,-,TRBJ2-1,TGTGGCAGCAGCCCCGGACAGGGGAATGAGCAGTTCTTC,CGSSPGQGNEQFF
TRBV7-3,-,-,TRBJ2-7,TGTGCCAGCAGCCCCGCGAATCACCCGTACGAGCAGTACTTC,CASSPANHPYEQYF
TRBV12-3/TRBV12-4,-,-,TRBJ2-1,TGTGCCAGCAGTTCGACCGAAACCTACAATGAGCAGTTCTTC,CASSSTETYNEQFF
TRBV12-3/TRBV12-4,-,-,TRBJ1-5,TGTGCCAGCAGTTTGTGGGGGGAGGGCAATCAGCCCCAGCATTTT,CASSLWGEGNQPQHF
TRBV7-2,-,-,TRBJ1-2,TGTGCCAGCAGCCCGCAGGGACCTCTGCGGGGCTACACCTTC,CASSPQGPLRGYTF
TRBV9,TRBD2,few,TRBJ2-3,TGTGCCAGCAGCCCCCGGGGCGGGAGTGGCGCAGATACGCAGTATTTT,CASSPRGGSGADTQYF
TRBV12-3/TRBV12-4,-,few,TRBJ2-1,TGTGCCAGCAGTTCAGCTGTTGAGCAGTTCTTC,CASSSAVEQFF
TRBV20-1,TRBD1,many,TRBJ2-7,TGCAGTGCTAGAGTCATCGGGACAGGGGACTACGAGCAGTACTTC,CSARVIGTGDYEQYF